Following are 7 T cell receptor beta chains from one sample sequenced in a study of T cells in Graves' hyperthyroidism and ophthalmopathy. Amplification targeted TCR beta CDR3 regions from RNA transcripts. TCR CDR3 regions were first amplified by RT-PCR with HTBI primers. TCRdb re-derived calls from the multiplex PCR reads in MiXCR, one entry per CDR3 protein. This sample has 280,000 or so distinct CDR3 sequences, with 20% to 25% found just once. The sample taken for sequencing was blood. These receptors were obtained from a man in his forties with Graves' hyperthyroidism that later progressed to Graves' ophthalmopathy.

This clonotype came up many times. The chain links TRBV12-3 or TRBV12-4 to TRBJ2-7; TRBD1 or TRBD2 may be the D gene (5 bases each). The CDR3 spans 13 residues. V shed 6 bases and J shed 4 bases, with 13 bases lying between them. Here the CDR3 reads CASSPGRRYEQYF. In DNA form, the CDR3 reads TGTGCCAGCAGCCCGGGGCGCAGGTACGAGCAGTACTTC.

The sample holds many counts of this clonotype. The chain joins TRBV20-1 to TRBJ2-7; no definite D call. This CDR3 is 12 amino acids long. The V gene's germline CDR1 is DFQATT and CDR2 SNEGSKA (reference sequence). V dropped 3 bases and J dropped 3 bases, with 9 bases sitting between them. CDR3: CSARIPVYEQYF. DNA for the CDR3: TGCAGTGCTAGGATCCCAGTCTACGAGCAGTACTTC.

This clonotype was seen repeatedly, ten times or more. This chain uses TRBV9 with TRBJ2-3, with 7 bases aligning to TRBD2. The CDR3 is 16 amino acids. Germline V gene sequence: CDR1 SGDLS, CDR2 YYNGEE. The ends lost 0 bases at V and 1 base at J; junction bases unmatched: 5. In DNA, the CDR3 is TGTGCCAGCAGCGTAGACGGGAGGATAGGCACAGATACGCAGTATTTT. Encoded protein: CASSVDGRIGTDTQYF. The full variable domain, its missing parts supplied by reference TRBV9 and TRBJ2-3, is DSGVTQTPKHLITATGQRVTLRCSPRSGDLSVYWYQQSLDQGLQFLIQYYNGEERAKGNILERFSAQQFPDLHSELNLSSLELGDSALYFCASSVDGRIGTDTQYFGPGTRLTVL.

Many counts were recorded for this clonotype. This chain connects TRBV19 to TRBJ1-5, with 7 bases aligning to TRBD1. This CDR3 comprises 14 residues. Looked up from germline, CDR1 is LNHDA and CDR2 is SQIVND (reference sequence). The V and J ends lost 4 bases and 4 bases, in that order; junction bases with no gene match: 4. The CDR3 sequence: CASSTTGINQPQHF. For the CDR3, the DNA is TGTGCCAGTAGTACGACAGGGATAAATCAGCCCCAGCATTTT. The full variable domain, completed using reference TRBV19 and TRBJ1-5, is DGGITQSPKYLFRKEGQNVTLSCEQNLNHDAMYWYRQDPGQGLRLIYYSQIVNDFQKGDIAEGYSVSREKKESFPLTVTSAQKNPTAFYLCASSTTGINQPQHFGDGTRLSIL.

There are many counts of this clonotype. The V call is TRBV20-1, the J call TRBJ2-2, with a weak D call TRBD1 (6 bases). The V end was cut by 6 bases, the J end by 3 bases, with 17 bases between. CDR3 size: 15 residues. Germline loops: CDR1 DFQATT, CDR2 SNEGSKA (reference sequence). The CDR3 bases are TGCAGTGCGAGACCCAGGGGAAGAGACACCGGGGAGCTGTTTTTT. This sequence encodes CSARPRGRDTGELFF.

This clonotype was seen repeatedly, ten times or more. This chain links TRBV4-2 with TRBJ2-7, with TRBD2 matching 15 bases. The length of the CDR3 is 20 residues. Germline CDR1 and CDR2: LGHNA and YNFKEQ. Trimming at V came to 4 bases and at J to 0 bases, leaving 13 bases not matched to a gene. CDR3 in DNA: TGTGCCAGCAGCCGGACTAGCGGGAGGGCCTTTTCCCAGAGCTCCTACGAGCAGTACTTC. Translating gives CASSRTSGRAFSQSSYEQYF.

This chain's CDR3 is CASSYAGTDNSPLHF. For the CDR3, the DNA is TGTGCCAGCAGTTACGCCGGGACAGATAATTCACCCCTCCACTTT. The V call is TRBV6-2 or TRBV6-3, the J call TRBJ1-6; 7 positions match TRBD1. Germline V gene sequence: CDR1 MNHEY, CDR2 SVGEGT. V gave up 2 bases and J gave up 5 bases; unmatched junction bases: 3. The CDR3 runs 15 residues.